The 15 T cell receptor beta chains listed next were all sequenced from one sample in a study of human T cells and chemical hapten exposure (dated by TCRdb to the early 2020s). Libraries were built with RACE. For sequencing, a NextSeq 500 was employed. The public reads were reprocessed in TCRdb via fastp at Q25 and MiXCR, keeping in-frame beta chains. Identical CDR3 protein sequences are pooled into one entry, listed with their most common genes and DNA. Here the sample has 20,000 to 30,000 distinct CDR3 sequences; roughly a tenth occur a single time. The ten largest clones capture about 6.6% of the sample. Taken with the paper, the label for time point translates to: patch test 2, 6 weeks after DPC sensitization. Interpreted using the paper, the treatment or condition label stands for: therapeutic diphenylcyclopropenone sensitization with weekly scalp DPC. Specimen: whole blood, collected in connection with sensitization to the hapten diphenylcyclopropenone (DPC). These receptor sequences come from a man aged 25 to 45 with alopecia areata. Some clones in this sample may be carry-over from other donors' samples.

Many counts were recorded for this clonotype. The CDR3 DNA is TGTGCCAGCTCCCCTACAGGGGGCGCACGTGAAAAACTGTTTTTT. This gives the protein CASSPTGGAREKLFF. The V gene is TRBV18, the J gene TRBJ1-4, with 9 bases matching TRBD1. The junction had 9 bases not matched to a gene; V was cut back by 6 bases and J by 7 bases. The CDR3 covers 15 residues. CDR1 is KGHSH and CDR2 is LQKENI in the germline V gene.

This clonotype was found many times. The chain employs TRBV5-5 and TRBJ2-7; 10 bases are a match to TRBD2. Looked up from germline, CDR1 is SGHKS and CDR2 is YYEKEE (reference sequence). The V gene end was trimmed by 4 bases and the J gene end by 2 bases; junction bases not matched to a gene: 6. This CDR3 region has 15 residues. CDR3: CASSLLAGDTYEQYF. The CDR3 DNA reads TGTGCCAGCAGCCTTCTAGCGGGAGATACCTACGAGCAGTACTTC.

This chain connects TRBV20-1 to TRBJ1-5, with 9 bases aligning to TRBD1. The trim removed 4 bases at V and 4 bases at J, leaving 5 bases unmatched. CDR1 and CDR2 (germline): DFQATT, SNEGSKA (reference sequence). There are 14 residues in the CDR3. The CDR3 spells CSATATGGNQPQHF. CDR3 nucleotides: TGCAGTGCTACCGCGACAGGGGGTAATCAGCCCCAGCATTTT.

This clonotype occurred many times. The chain is built from TRBV7-6 and TRBJ2-5; TRBD2 matches at 12 bases. The CDR3 covers 16 residues. V dropped 1 base and J dropped 4; count of bases not matched to a gene: 4. Germline values: CDR1 SGHVS, CDR2 FNYEAQ. CDR3 DNA: TGTGCCAGCAGCTTAGAAGCTAGCGGGGGGGCAGAGACCCAGTACTTC. Encoded protein: CASSLEASGGAETQYF.

By proportion, this clonotype is medium-sized. The V and J genes are TRBV24-1 and TRBJ2-1; TRBD1 matches at 9 bases. CDR3 length: 15 residues. Unmatched junction bases numbered 6, after V lost 7 bases and J lost 3 bases. Germline V gives CDR1 KGHDR, CDR2 SFDVKD. For the CDR3, the DNA is TGTGCCACCAGCCGTACAGGGGGCCACTACAATGAGCAGTTCTTC. Its protein is CATSRTGGHYNEQFF.

This clonotype occurred many times. The CDR3 region is CASSVQGTNYGYTF. The CDR3 coding sequence is TGTGCCAGTAGTGTCCAGGGAACTAACTATGGCTACACCTTC. This chain connects TRBV19 to TRBJ1-2; D might be TRBD1 (5 bases). The germline V gene encodes CDR1 LNHDA and CDR2 SQIVND (reference sequence). This CDR3 contains 14 residues. V was cut by 5 bases and J by 0 bases, with 10 bases left in between. The full variable domain, with the rest looked up from reference TRBV19 and TRBJ1-2, is DGGITQSPKYLFRKEGQNVTLSCEQNLNHDAMYWYRQDPGQGLRLIYYSQIVNDFQKGDIAEGYSVSREKKESFPLTVTSAQKNPTAFYLCASSVQGTNYGYTFGSGTRLTVV.

This clonotype occurred many times. The chain employs TRBV18 and TRBJ2-7; a possible D gene is TRBD1 (6 bases). CDR3 length: 12 residues. Deletions cut 2 bases from V and 5 bases from J, with 7 bases between. Looked up from germline, CDR1 is KGHSH and CDR2 is LQKENI. The CDR3 is CASSPNRDEQYF. The DNA for the CDR3 is TGTGCCAGCTCACCAAACAGGGACGAGCAGTACTTC.

Ten or more counts support this clonotype. The rearrangement uses TRBV12-2 and TRBJ2-7; no DNA check was done on the table's D call, TRBD1. TRBV12-2 is tagged as a pseudogene. This CDR3 has 19 residues. CDR3 sequence reads: CASRLALGRLEGATWEQYF. In DNA, the CDR3 is TGTGCAAGTCGCTTAGCGTTAGGCCGCCTGGAGGGGGCGACGTGGGAGCAGTACTTC.

This clonotype was picked up many times. The gene calls are TRBV20-1 and TRBJ1-6; D is uncertain. The CDR3 has 14 residues. Deletions cut 3 bases from V and 4 bases from J, with 10 bases between. Germline-derived CDR1 and CDR2 are DFQATT and SNEGSKA (reference sequence). CDR3 amino acids: CSARHTLYNSPLHF. The CDR3 DNA sequence: TGCAGTGCTAGGCACACCCTTTATAATTCACCCCTCCACTTT.

The chain joins TRBV29-1 to TRBJ2-1; weak D call: TRBD2 (7 bases). The CDR3 sequence is 18 residues long. The germline CDR1 and CDR2 sequences are SQVTM and ANQGSEA. The V end lost 7 bases, the J end lost 8 bases, and 33 bases lay between the germline ends. The CDR3 bases are TGCAGCGCCCGAGGGAGGGCGGATCCAGGGGTTACTAGTGATGAGCAGTTCTTC. This gives the protein CSARGRADPGVTSDEQFF.

This clonotype was seen ten or more times. DNA of the CDR3: TGTGCCAGCAGCACGGGACAGGGTAACACTGAAGCTTTCTTT. Protein product: CASSTGQGNTEAFF. The chain combines TRBV6-2 or TRBV6-3 with TRBJ1-1, with 9 bases that match TRBD1. Germline lookup yields CDR1 MNHEY and CDR2 SVGEGT. J was trimmed by 2 bases and V by 6 bases; bases with no gene match: 4. The CDR3 is 14 residues long.

This clonotype was seen only a few times. The chain carries TRBV4-2 and TRBJ2-7; no clear D gene. The V end was cut by 5 bases, the J end by 8 bases, with 13 bases between. Germline loops: CDR1 LGHNA, CDR2 YNFKEQ. The CDR3 contains 12 residues. CDR3 residues: CASSSRTRKQYF. The DNA of the CDR3 is TGTGCCAGCAGCTCACGCACGAGGAAGCAGTACTTC.

This clonotype has a handful of counts. The V and J genes are TRBV7-9 and TRBJ2-3; D might be TRBD2 (6 bases). This CDR3 region has 19 residues. Germline assignment: CDR1 SEHNR and CDR2 FQNEAQ (reference sequence). V lost 0 bases and J 1 base, leaving 20 bases between the germline ends. The CDR3 nucleotides are TGTGCCAGCAGCTTAGCGCCGGCGGGAAGGGGTCATGGCACAGATACGCAGTATTTT. Encoded protein: CASSLAPAGRGHGTDTQYF.

This clonotype has only a few counts. The V call is TRBV10-3, the J call TRBJ2-1, with D maybe TRBD2 (6 bases). Germline loops: CDR1 ENHRY, CDR2 SYGVKD. The CDR3 consists of 15 residues. V lost 3 bases and J lost 6, with 15 bases in between. The CDR3 loop reads CAISEGDLSGNEQFF. The CDR3 nucleotides read TGTGCCATCAGTGAAGGGGACTTATCGGGCAATGAGCAGTTCTTC.

This clonotype was recorded at least ten times. This chain links TRBV5-1 with TRBJ2-7; D not resolved. The germline CDR1 and CDR2 sequences are SGHRS and YFSETQ. The CDR3 sequence is 17 residues long. With 1 base removed from V and 1 base from J, the gap between germline ends came to 18 bases. CDR3 residues: CASSLTWQQSWSYEQYF. The DNA of the CDR3 is TGCGCCAGCAGCTTGACCTGGCAGCAGTCATGGTCCTACGAGCAGTACTTC.